One sample yielded the 31 T cell receptor beta chains listed below, sequenced in a study of identical twins. Each CDR3 protein gets one entry after TCRdb re-called the 5' RACE reads with MiXCR. The repertoire includes fewer than 650,000 distinct CDR3 sequences, just over 7% of them detected once, and around 1.6% sits in the top ten. The same data also contributed to another study, on yellow fever vaccine responses in identical twins.

The material sequenced was PBMCs. These receptors were taken from a woman between 18 and 29 years old in good health.

This clonotype was counted between two and nine times. V and J are TRBV15 and TRBJ2-1; 9 bases map to TRBD2. This CDR3 region has 19 residues. Losses at the gene ends were 0 bases for V and 6 bases for J; bases not matched to a gene: 15. Germline V CDR1 and CDR2: LNHNV, YYDKDF (reference sequence). The CDR3 spells CATSRDPSTSGRCINEQFF. In DNA, the CDR3 is TGTGCCACCAGCAGAGATCCTTCTACCAGCGGGAGGTGCATCAATGAGCAGTTCTTC. The full variable domain, its missing parts supplied by reference TRBV15 and TRBJ2-1, is DAMVIQNPRYQVTQFGKPVTLSCSQTLNHNVMYWYQQKSSQAPKLLFHYYDKDFNNEADTPDNFQSRRPNTSFCFLDIRSPGLGDTAMYLCATSRDPSTSGRCINEQFFGPGTRLTVL.

This clonotype was found a few times. The chain links TRBV5-1 to TRBJ2-5; 10 bases line up with TRBD1. V was pared by 8 bases and J by 3 bases, with 4 bases of the junction left unmatched. CDR3 size: 13 residues. CDR1 SGHRS and CDR2 YFSETQ come from the germline V gene. The CDR3 loop is CASTTGGKETQYF. CDR3 bases: TGCGCCAGTACGACAGGGGGCAAAGAGACCCAGTACTTC.

The V gene is TRBV6-1, the J gene TRBJ1-6; unclear D gene. Germline V gene lookup returns CDR1 MNHNS and CDR2 SASEGT. The V gene lost 1 base and the J gene lost 6 bases, with 10 bases spanning the gap. This CDR3 contains 15 residues. The CDR3 DNA reads as TGTGCCAGCAGTGAAGGGCGCGACTTTAATTCACCCCTCCACTTT. Protein: CASSEGRDFNSPLHF.

In its sample, this clonotype was seen once. The chain combines TRBV12-5 with TRBJ1-1, with a weak D call TRBD1 (6 bases). The length of the CDR3 is 12 residues. CDR1 is LGHNT, CDR2 FRNRAP, per germline. Trimming shortened V by 6 bases and J by 8 bases, and 13 bases separated the two germline ends. CDR3 amino acids: CASGRYRVEAFF. The CDR3 DNA is TGTGCTAGTGGACGCTACAGGGTCGAAGCTTTCTTT.

J is TRBJ2-4 and V is TRBV20-1, with D unclear. The CDR3 length is 14 residues. V shed 5 bases and J shed 0 bases, with 11 bases lying between them. In germline, CDR1 is DFQATT, CDR2 SNEGSKA (reference sequence). The CDR3 DNA is TGCAGTGCTCCCATCCAGGTAGCCAAAAACATTCAGTACTTC. This codes for CSAPIQVAKNIQYF.

The gene calls are TRBV11-1 and TRBJ2-7, with 13 positions matching TRBD2. Looked up from germline, CDR1 is SGHAT and CDR2 is FQDESV (reference sequence). The ends lost 2 bases at V and 0 bases at J; junction bases unmatched: 10. There are 19 residues in the CDR3. The CDR3 nucleotides read TGTGCCAGCAGCTTAAGCTGGACTAGCGGGAGCCCCCGCTCCTACGAGCAGTACTTC. Its translation: CASSLSWTSGSPRSYEQYF.

This clonotype has at least ten counts. The V gene is TRBV14, the J gene TRBJ1-1, with TRBD1 as a possible D gene (5 bases). Germline V gene data show CDR1 as SGHDN and CDR2 as FVKESK. The germline V and J ends were trimmed by 1 base and 6 bases, with 12 bases remaining between them. The CDR3 contains 14 residues. The CDR3 bases are TGTGCCAGCAGCCAAGTAAAACGGGGGGCTGAAGCTTTCTTT. This encodes CASSQVKRGAEAFF.

This clonotype was observed a few times. This chain joins TRBV20-1 and TRBJ1-6; D gene ambiguous. Trimming removed 4 bases at V and 9 bases at J, with 19 bases between. This CDR3 has 15 amino acids. CDR1 DFQATT and CDR2 SNEGSKA come from the germline V gene (reference sequence). The CDR3 protein is CSAIAGPLGGSPLHF. CDR3 DNA sequence: TGCAGTGCTATTGCCGGGCCCCTCGGCGGTTCACCCCTCCACTTT.

This clonotype came up many times. The chain combines TRBV11-1 with TRBJ2-1; TRBD2 matches 10 bases. Per the germline V gene, CDR1 is SGHAT and CDR2 is FQDESV (reference sequence). After removal of 1 base from V and 0 bases from J, the junction contained 12 bases not matched to a gene. The CDR3 loop spans 20 amino acids. The DNA for the CDR3 is TGTGCCAGCAGCTTAGGAGTGAGACTAGCGGGTCCGAGCTCCTACAATGAGCAGTTCTTC. Translation gives CASSLGVRLAGPSSYNEQFF.

This clonotype turned up a few times. This chain links TRBV5-1 with TRBJ2-1; D is unclear. Germline CDR1 SGHRS, CDR2 YFSETQ. V was trimmed by 4 bases and J by 4 bases, leaving 12 bases between them. The CDR3 runs to 14 residues. As DNA, the CDR3 is TGCGCCAGCAGCCGGATTTCCCCTTACAATGAGCAGTTCTTC. It specifies CASSRISPYNEQFF.

Ten or more counts support this clonotype. The gene calls are TRBV29-1 and TRBJ2-4, with D possibly being TRBD1 (6 bases). Germline values: CDR1 SQVTM, CDR2 ANQGSEA. Trimming left V 1 base short and J 0 bases short, with 16 bases between. This CDR3 comprises 17 residues. CDR3 nucleotide sequence: TGCAGCGTTGAAGGGGGCGGACAGCCGCTAGCCAAAAACATTCAGTACTTC. Translation gives CSVEGGGQPLAKNIQYF. The full variable domain, its missing parts supplied by reference TRBV29-1 and TRBJ2-4, is SAVISQKPSRDICQRGTSLTIQCQVDSQVTMMFWYRQQPGQSLTLIATANQGSEATYESGFVIDKFPISRPNLTFSTLTVSNMSPEDSSIYLCSVEGGGQPLAKNIQYFGAGTRLSVL.

Note on this clonotype: A much larger clone differs by one base, so this may be a read error. The genes are TRBV7-8 and TRBJ2-7, with a weak D call TRBD1 (6 bases). CDR1 is SGHVS, CDR2 FQNEAQ, per germline. The CDR3 runs 14 residues. Deletions cut 4 bases from V and 5 bases from J, with 15 bases between. CDR3 protein: CASSSNPSGDEQYF. DNA for the CDR3: TGTGCCAGCAGCTCAAACCCCTCAGGGGACGAGCAGTACTTC.

This sequence joins TRBV7-9 and TRBJ2-7; TRBD1 is a possible D gene (6 bases). The CDR3 runs to 13 residues. Germline V gene sequence: CDR1 SEHNR, CDR2 FQNEAQ (reference sequence). Trimming stripped 6 bases from V and 7 bases from J, with 16 bases between. CDR3 region: CASRQTGTGEQYF. DNA for the CDR3: TGTGCCAGCAGGCAAACAGGGACGGGAGAGCAGTACTTC. Combining the CDR3 with reference TRBV7-9 and TRBJ2-7 gives the whole variable domain DTGVSQNPRHKITKRGQNVTFRCDPISEHNRLYWYRQTLGQGPEFLTYFQNEAQLEKSRLLSDRFSAERPKGSFSTLEIQRTEQGDSAMYLCASRQTGTGEQYFGPGTRLTVT.

V usage is TRBV6-1 and J usage is TRBJ2-1, with D perhaps TRBD2 (5 bases). Germline V gives CDR1 MNHNS, CDR2 SASEGT. The CDR3 loop spans 15 amino acids. V lost 2 bases, J lost 2 bases, and 10 bases lay in between. The CDR3 sequence is CASSENSGTYNEQFF. The DNA of the CDR3 is TGTGCCAGCAGTGAAAATTCGGGGACCTACAATGAGCAGTTCTTC.

The DNA for the CDR3 is TGTGCCAGCAGCTTCCAGGGGATAGGAGGGGAAAAACTGTTTTTT. This codes for CASSFQGIGGEKLFF. The chain combines TRBV11-2 with TRBJ1-4; tentative D call: TRBD1 (6 bases). The germline V gene encodes CDR1 SGHAT and CDR2 FQNNGV. V lost 3 bases, J lost 8 bases, and 16 bases lay in between. CDR3 length equals 15 residues.

This clonotype has ten or more counts. The CDR3 bases are TGCGCCAGCAGCTTGGGTTTGGAGAACACTGAAGCTTTCTTT. This gives the protein CASSLGLENTEAFF. The chain has TRBV5-1 and TRBJ1-1; D gene uncertain. The CDR3 contains 14 residues. From germline, CDR1 is SGHRS and CDR2 YFSETQ. The V end was cut by 0 bases, the J end by 1 base, with 7 bases between.

This clonotype was detected ten times or more. CDR3 protein: CATSDWGLFQPQHF. DNA for the CDR3: TGTGCCACCAGTGATTGGGGACTTTTTCAGCCCCAGCATTTT. The chain carries TRBV24-1 and TRBJ1-5; tentatively, D is TRBD1 (5 bases). This CDR3 spans 14 amino acids. V was shortened by 2 bases and J by 6 bases, with 10 bases between the two germline ends. Germline V gene data show CDR1 as KGHDR and CDR2 as SFDVKD.

The chain has TRBV24-1 and TRBJ2-3; 9 bases fit TRBD2. V lost 3 bases and J lost 4; bases outside the gene matches: 7. Germline V gives CDR1 KGHDR, CDR2 SFDVKD. This CDR3 comprises 16 residues. The CDR3 region is CATSDGASGTADTQYF. As DNA, the CDR3 is TGTGCCACCAGTGATGGGGCTAGCGGGACGGCAGATACGCAGTATTTT.

The sample holds many counts of this clonotype. The genes are TRBV12-3 or TRBV12-4 and TRBJ1-1, with no clear D. The CDR3 covers 16 residues. V was trimmed by 2 bases and J by 0 bases, leaving 13 bases between them. The CDR3 is CASSLYQTGMNTEAFF. The DNA for the CDR3 is TGTGCCAGCAGTTTATATCAGACCGGCATGAACACTGAAGCTTTCTTT.

This clonotype was detected only a few times. The genes are TRBV12-3 or TRBV12-4 and TRBJ2-1; TRBD2 matches at 8 bases. Trimming cost V 9 bases and J 1 base; bases outside gene matches: 8. The CDR3 totals 15 residues. The CDR3 here is CASQSGSGSYNEQFF. The CDR3 bases are TGTGCCAGTCAGAGCGGGAGTGGGTCCTACAATGAGCAGTTCTTC.

This clonotype was recorded a few times. The chain uses TRBV2 and TRBJ2-3; a weak D match, TRBD2 (5 bases). Germline CDR1 reads SNHLY; CDR2 reads FYNNEI. The CDR3 loop spans 14 amino acids. The V end lost 7 bases, the J end lost 2 bases, and 13 bases lay between the germline ends. The CDR3 is CASTLDLFTDTQYF. In nucleotides, the CDR3 is TGTGCCAGCACCTTGGACTTATTCACAGATACGCAGTATTTT.

This clonotype has ten or more counts. The J gene is TRBJ2-1, the V gene TRBV12-3 or TRBV12-4, with 9 bases identical to TRBD2. The ends lost 4 bases at V and 4 bases at J; junction bases unmatched: 5. The length of the CDR3 is 15 residues. This CDR3 is CASSSMLAGYNEQFF. The CDR3 region has the DNA TGTGCCAGCAGTTCGATGCTAGCGGGGTACAATGAGCAGTTCTTC.

The rearrangement joins TRBV18 to TRBJ1-5; D unclear. Germline V CDR1 and CDR2: KGHSH, LQKENI. With 5 bases removed from V and 5 bases from J, the gap between germline ends came to 16 bases. This CDR3 is built from 15 residues. CDR3 nucleotides: TGTGCCAGCTCAACGTATACTAACATCGATCAGCCCCAGCATTTT. This sequence encodes CASSTYTNIDQPQHF. Together with reference TRBV18 and TRBJ1-5, the CDR3 gives the full variable domain: NAGVMQNPRHLVRRRGQEARLRCSPMKGHSHVYWYRQLPEEGLKFMVYLQKENIIDESGMPKERFSAEFPKEGPSILRIQQVVRGDSAAYFCASSTYTNIDQPQHFGDGTRLSIL.

This clonotype was seen repeatedly, ten times or more. The chain carries TRBV20-1 and TRBJ2-1; 11 bases agree with TRBD2. J lost 10 bases, V lost 0 bases, and 11 bases had no gene match. CDR1 DFQATT and CDR2 SNEGSKA come from the germline V gene (reference sequence). This CDR3 contains 16 residues. The CDR3 loop is CSARDLAGGLGGEQFF. DNA of the CDR3: TGCAGTGCTAGAGATCTAGCGGGAGGTCTGGGGGGGGAGCAGTTCTTC.

The genes are TRBV6-2 or TRBV6-3 and TRBJ2-2; D not resolved. V gave up 8 bases and J gave up 3 bases, with 16 bases separating them. The length of the CDR3 is 15 residues. The germline V gene encodes CDR1 MNHEY and CDR2 SVGEGT. This chain's CDR3 is CASPRAAQHTGELFF. In nucleotides, the CDR3 is TGTGCCAGCCCTAGGGCGGCTCAGCACACCGGGGAGCTGTTTTTT.

This clonotype occurred many times. The rearrangement links TRBV7-2 to TRBJ2-3; 9 bases line up with TRBD1. The junction had 3 bases not matched to a gene; V was cut back by 2 bases and J by 3 bases. Germline V lookup: CDR1 SGHTA, CDR2 FQGNSA. The CDR3 runs 15 residues. CDR3 sequence: CASSLRGQGTDTQYF. The DNA for the CDR3 is TGTGCCAGCAGCTTAAGGGGACAGGGAACAGATACGCAGTATTTT.

In its sample, this clonotype was seen a few times. The CDR3 protein is CASSEPSAGGDTGELFF. CDR3 coding DNA: TGTGCCAGCAGTGAGCCCTCCGCGGGAGGGGACACCGGGGAGCTGTTTTTT. V and J are TRBV3-1 and TRBJ2-2, with 9 bases that match TRBD2. CDR3 length: 17 residues. CDR1 and CDR2 from the germline V gene are LGHDT and YNNKEL (reference sequence). Trimming at V came to 6 bases and at J to 3 bases, leaving 11 bases not matched to a gene.

This clonotype was detected many times. This chain connects TRBV21-1 to TRBJ1-5; TRBD1, the table's D call, lacks a check against the DNA. TRBV21-1 is labeled a pseudogene. The length of the CDR3 is 18 residues. For the CDR3, the DNA is TGTGCCAGCAGCAAAGGAGGGACAGGGCCTTATAGCAATCAGCCCCAGCATTTT. This codes for CASSKGGTGPYSNQPQHF.

The chain carries TRBV27 and TRBJ2-5; 8 positions agree with TRBD2. J lost 4 bases, V lost 6 bases, and 13 bases had no gene match. Germline values: CDR1 MNHEY, CDR2 SMNVEV (reference sequence). The CDR3 spans 16 residues. For the CDR3, the DNA is TGTGCCAGCAGACATTCTTTAGCGGGAACGGTAGAGACCCAGTACTTC. This codes for CASRHSLAGTVETQYF.

This clonotype was counted at least ten times. The rearrangement links TRBV7-9 to TRBJ1-3, with 7 bases fitting TRBD1. The CDR3 length is 15 residues. CDR1 and CDR2 from the germline V gene are SEHNR and FQNEAQ (reference sequence). With V trimmed by 3 bases and J by 0 bases, 2 bases remained unmatched. The CDR3 DNA reads as TGTGCCAGCAGCTTGGGACAGCTCTCTGGAAACACCATATATTTT. This translates into CASSLGQLSGNTIYF.

This clonotype was picked up a small number of times. The rearrangement links TRBV6-1 to TRBJ2-7; D not certain. Germline lookup yields CDR1 MNHNS and CDR2 SASEGT. The CDR3 is 13 amino acids. V lost 4 bases, J lost 0 bases, and 7 bases lay in between. The CDR3 nucleotides are TGTGCCAGCAGTGTCCAGATCTCCTACGAGCAGTACGTC. Protein: CASSVQISYEQYV.